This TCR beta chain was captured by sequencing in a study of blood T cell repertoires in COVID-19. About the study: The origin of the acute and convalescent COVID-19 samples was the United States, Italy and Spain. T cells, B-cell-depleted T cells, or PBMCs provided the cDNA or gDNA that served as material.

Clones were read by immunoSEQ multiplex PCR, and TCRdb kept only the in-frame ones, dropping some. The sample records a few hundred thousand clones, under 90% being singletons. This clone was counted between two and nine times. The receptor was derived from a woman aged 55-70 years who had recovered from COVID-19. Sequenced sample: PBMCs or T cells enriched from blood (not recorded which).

The CDR3 here is CASRLGNTDTQYF. The CDR3 DNA reads TGTGCCAGCAGGCTGGGCAACACAGATACGCAGTATTTT. The gene calls are TRBV28 and TRBJ2-3, with D unclear. In germline, CDR1 is MDHEN, CDR2 SYDVKM. V gave up 6 bases and J gave up 2 bases, with 9 bases separating them. This CDR3 has 13 amino acids.